The clone carrying this T cell receptor (beta chain) was recorded at least ten times. As yet, its antigen is unknown. Trimming removed 1 base at V and 2 bases at J, with 18 bases between. The germline gives CDR1 DFQATT, CDR2 SNEGSKA (reference sequence). The CDR3 is 17 amino acids. This sample is drawn from a study of T cells in Graves' hyperthyroidism and ophthalmopathy. Study-wide background: Peripheral blood collection took place at initial diagnosis, before any treatment. Overall study findings and caveats: Through a model of 13 V-J features, ophthalmopathy was separated from stable hyperthyroidism.

Uncontrolled infection, other autoimmune disease, pregnancy or lactation excluded patients. Amplification of TCR beta CDR3 regions was performed using RNA transcripts as template. Initially, a first-round RT-PCR of the TCR CDR3 employed the HTBI primer set. TCRdb called the multiplex PCR reads again in MiXCR, with one record for every CDR3 protein. Counted here are around 280,000 distinct CDR3 sequences, around 13% occurring once; the ten biggest clones make up 7.9%. The receptor's source is a woman aged 40-49 years with Graves' hyperthyroidism. Source material: blood. The rearrangement joins TRBV20-1 to TRBJ2-1, with D perhaps assigned TRBD1 or TRBD2 (5 bases each). In nucleotides, the CDR3 is TGCAGTGCTAGAGCGGACCGGGACCCTCTAACCTACAATGAGCAGTTCTTC. As protein: CSARADRDPLTYNEQFF.